The 17 T cell receptor beta chains listed next were all sequenced from one sample in a study of cytomegalovirus exposure and HLA in healthy donors. Researchers ran the PCR with 60 Vbeta and 13 Jbeta primers. The data were produced by immunoSEQ multiplex PCR, yet TCRdb's version contains in-frame clones alone and is incomplete. The sample holds 130,000 to 150,000 clones, around 78% seen once. The sequencing input was PBMCs. All receptors come from a male donor in good health and CMV-seronegative.

V and J are TRBV5-1 and TRBJ2-7; D possibly corresponds to TRBD2 (6 bases). Trimming removed 1 base from V and 7 bases from J, with 12 bases in between. This CDR3 contains 13 residues. In germline, CDR1 is SGHRS, CDR2 YFSETQ. The CDR3 DNA is TGCGCCAGCAGCTTGCTGGGACTGGAAGAGCAGTACTTC. It specifies CASSLLGLEEQYF. The whole variable domain, filled in from reference TRBV5-1 and TRBJ2-7, reads KAGVTQTPRYLIKTRGQQVTLSCSPISGHRSVSWYQQTPGQGLQFLFEYFSETQRNKGNFPGRFSGRQFSNSRSEMNVSTLELGDSALYLCASSLLGLEEQYFGPGTRLTVT.

This clone appeared a single time. V is TRBV6-5 and J is TRBJ2-3; tentatively, D is TRBD1 (5 bases). V was cut by 6 bases and J by 0 bases, with 10 bases left in between. The CDR3 runs to 14 residues. Germline V gives CDR1 MNHEY, CDR2 SVGAGI. As DNA, the CDR3 is TGTGCCAGCAGGCCCAGGGTGAGCACAGATACGCAGTATTTT. Translating it yields CASRPRVSTDTQYF.

The chain couples TRBV29-1 to TRBJ2-1, with TRBD2 matching 13 bases. Germline-derived CDR1 and CDR2 are SQVTM and ANQGSEA. The V segment lost 4 bases and the J segment 7 bases; nucleotides outside the gene matches: 4. There are 14 residues in the CDR3. CDR3: CSVVGLAGVNEQFF. The CDR3 DNA reads as TGCAGCGTTGTCGGACTAGCGGGGGTTAATGAGCAGTTCTTC.

The chain has TRBV10-3 and TRBJ1-2, with a weak D call TRBD1 (6 bases). Germline-derived CDR1 and CDR2 are ENHRY and SYGVKD. Trimming cost V 3 bases and J 4 bases, with 15 bases left between them. The CDR3 is 15 amino acids. The CDR3 here is CAISDRGGASYGYTF. The CDR3 coding sequence is TGTGCCATCAGTGATCGTGGGGGCGCGAGCTATGGCTACACCTTC.

The J gene is TRBJ2-3, the V gene TRBV5-1; 8 nucleotides agree with TRBD1. V was clipped by 4 bases and J by 4 bases; unmatched bases: 8. CDR1 and CDR2 (germline): SGHRS, YFSETQ. The CDR3 is 15 residues long. CDR3 nucleotide sequence: TGCGCCAGCAGCACAGGACAGGGCCGCCCAGATACGCAGTATTTT. Its protein product is CASSTGQGRPDTQYF.

Concerning this clone itself: Relative to the germline gene, one junction end is altered; a read error may explain this. The chain carries TRBV29-1 and TRBJ1-1; 7 bases fit TRBD1. CDR3 length equals 16 residues. Germline V gene lookup returns CDR1 SQVTM and CDR2 ANQGSEA. The CDR3 region has the DNA TGCAGCCTTGAAGACCCGGGGACAGTACTTGACACTGAAGCTTTCTTT. Translation gives CSLEDPGTVLDTEAFF.

This chain connects TRBV6-5 to TRBJ2-7; tentative D call: TRBD1 (5 bases). V shed 0 bases and J shed 11 bases, with 8 bases lying between them. This CDR3 has 11 residues. In germline, CDR1 is MNHEY, CDR2 SVGAGI. The CDR3 sequence: CASSYSTVEYF. DNA for the CDR3: TGTGCCAGCAGTTACTCGACAGTGGAGTACTTC.

This chain uses TRBV29-1 with TRBJ2-2, with 9 bases lining up with TRBD2. The CDR3 spans 14 residues. In germline, CDR1 is SQVTM, CDR2 ANQGSEA. J was trimmed by 4 bases and V by 4 bases; bases with no gene match: 4. The CDR3 nucleotides are TGCAGCGTTGCAGGCGGGAGGGGCACCGGGGAGCTGTTTTTT. It is translated as CSVAGGRGTGELFF.

The rearrangement joins TRBV5-6 to TRBJ1-4, with 7 bases aligning to TRBD1. Germline values: CDR1 SGHDT, CDR2 YYEEEE. The CDR3 is made up of 14 amino acids. After removal of 4 bases from V and 5 bases from J, the junction contained 5 bases not matched to a gene. The CDR3 sequence: CASSPTGRNEKLFF. CDR3 coding DNA: TGTGCCAGCAGCCCGACAGGGCGGAATGAAAAACTGTTTTTT.

The table lists this clone with a few counts. The chain couples TRBV5-4 to TRBJ2-2, with TRBD2 as a possible D gene (6 bases). V lost 2 bases and J lost 2, with 10 bases in between. Looked up from germline, CDR1 is SGHNT and CDR2 is YYREEE (reference sequence). The CDR3 is made up of 15 amino acids. In DNA, the CDR3 is TGTGCCAGCAGCTTTGGGGGGACTAACACCGGGGAGCTGTTTTTT. Residues: CASSFGGTNTGELFF. Combining the CDR3 with reference TRBV5-4 and TRBJ2-2 gives the whole variable domain ETGVTQSPTHLIKTRGQQVTLRCSSQSGHNTVSWYQQALGQGPQFIFQYYREEENGRGNFPPRFSGLQFPNYSSELNVNALELDDSALYLCASSFGGTNTGELFFGEGSRLTVL.

The chain couples TRBV18 to TRBJ1-2; a possible D gene is TRBD1 (5 bases). V was shortened by 2 bases and J by 6 bases, with 16 bases between the two germline ends. CDR1 KGHSH and CDR2 LQKENI come from the germline V gene. The CDR3 has 15 residues. Written as DNA, the CDR3 is TGTGCCAGCTCACCAGCCCGGGACTCCTTAAATGGCTACACCTTC. Encoded protein: CASSPARDSLNGYTF.

V is TRBV5-5 and J is TRBJ1-1, with 9 bases matching TRBD1. Germline V gene sequence: CDR1 SGHKS, CDR2 YYEKEE (reference sequence). The CDR3 extends over 16 amino acids. V gave up 3 bases and J gave up 2 bases; unmatched junction bases: 8. CDR3 DNA sequence: TGTGCCAGCAGCTACTCCGGGACAGGGAGAAACACTGAAGCTTTCTTT. Translated: CASSYSGTGRNTEAFF.

This chain links TRBV4-1 with TRBJ2-7; possibly TRBD1 for D (6 bases). The CDR3 runs 14 residues. Germline V lookup: CDR1 MGHRA, CDR2 YSYEKL. V lost 4 bases and J 0 bases, leaving 10 bases between the germline ends. The CDR3 spells CASSRQVNSYEQYF. In DNA, the CDR3 is TGCGCCAGCAGCCGACAGGTGAACTCCTACGAGCAGTACTTC.

This chain joins TRBV5-4 and TRBJ2-1, with 10 bases matching TRBD2. This CDR3 is 14 amino acids long. Unmatched junction bases numbered 6, after V lost 4 bases and J lost 8 bases. Germline V gene lookup returns CDR1 SGHNT and CDR2 YYREEE (reference sequence). CDR3 sequence: CASSQKLAGYEQFF. DNA for the CDR3: TGTGCCAGCAGCCAGAAACTAGCGGGGTATGAGCAGTTCTTC.

This clone was picked up a small number of times. The V call is TRBV23-1, the J call TRBJ1-1; D possibly corresponds to TRBD1 (6 bases). TRBV23-1 falls under the ORF class, with uncertain function. The CDR3 runs to 12 residues. V was clipped by 9 bases and J by 11 bases, with 19 bases between them. The CDR3 DNA follows: TGCGCCAGTAGGACACCGGGACAAAGGGCTTTCTTT. Protein product: CASRTPGQRAFF.

This clone has a single count. The chain has TRBV27 and TRBJ1-2, with D perhaps TRBD1 (6 bases). The germline gives CDR1 MNHEY, CDR2 SMNVEV (reference sequence). V was shortened by 4 bases and J by 1 base, with 7 bases between the two germline ends. The CDR3 runs 13 residues. The CDR3 DNA sequence: TGTGCCAGCAGTTGGACAGTTAACTATGGCTACACCTTC. It is translated as CASSWTVNYGYTF.

The chain is built from TRBV2 and TRBJ2-1; a possible D gene is TRBD1 (6 bases). CDR1 is SNHLY, CDR2 FYNNEI, per germline. This CDR3 is built from 15 residues. The V end lost 5 bases, the J end lost 3 bases, and 14 bases lay between the germline ends. The CDR3 DNA sequence: TGTGCCAGCAGTTCTCTACAGGGTGGCTACAATGAGCAGTTCTTC. Protein: CASSSLQGGYNEQFF.